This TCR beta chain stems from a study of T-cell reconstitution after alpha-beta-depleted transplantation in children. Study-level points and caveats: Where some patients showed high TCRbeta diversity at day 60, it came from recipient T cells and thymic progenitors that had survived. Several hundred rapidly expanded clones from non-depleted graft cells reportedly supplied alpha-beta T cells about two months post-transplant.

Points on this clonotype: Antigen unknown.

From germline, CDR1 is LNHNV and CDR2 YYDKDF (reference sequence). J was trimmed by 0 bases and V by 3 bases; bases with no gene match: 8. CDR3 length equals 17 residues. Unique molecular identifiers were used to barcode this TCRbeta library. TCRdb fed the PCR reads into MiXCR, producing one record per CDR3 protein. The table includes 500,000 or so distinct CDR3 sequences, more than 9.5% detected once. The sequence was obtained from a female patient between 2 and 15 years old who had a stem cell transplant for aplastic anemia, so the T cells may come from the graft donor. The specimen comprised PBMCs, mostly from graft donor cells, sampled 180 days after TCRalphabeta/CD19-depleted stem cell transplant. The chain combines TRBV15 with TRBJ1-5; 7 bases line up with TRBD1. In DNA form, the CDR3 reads TGTGCCACCAGCAGGGAGGGGACAGTCTATAGCAATCAGCCCCAGCATTTT. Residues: CATSREGTVYSNQPQHF.